The clone carrying this T cell receptor (beta chain) has a single count. The repertoire was sequenced with immunoSEQ multiplex PCR; TCRdb's copy has only in-frame clones and lacks some. The data contain some 2,500,000 clones, approximately 94% of them singletons. Trimming left V 4 bases short and J 5 bases short, with 14 bases between. Germline V gene data show CDR1 as MDHEN and CDR2 as SYDVKM. The length of the CDR3 is 14 residues. The data are from a study of shared clonotypes between healthy human individuals. The TCR sequence derives from a man between 18 and 29 years old in good health. Some clones in this sample may be carry-over from other donors' samples. The specimen sequenced was naive CD4+ T cells from PBMCs. Subset denoted: CD45RA+ positively selected. The chain employs TRBV28 and TRBJ2-5, with D perhaps TRBD2 (6 bases). CDR3 bases: TGTGCCAGCAGTTCCCCCCTGGAGGGGGAGACCCAGTACTTC. Its protein product is CASSSPLEGETQYF. Using reference TRBV28 and TRBJ2-5 for the parts outside the CDR3, the full variable domain is DVKVTQSSRYLVKRTGEKVFLECVQDMDHENMFWYRQDPGLGLRLIYFSYDVKMKEKGDIPEGYSVSREKKERFSLILESASTNQTSMYLCASSSPLEGETQYFGPGTRLLVL.